Described below is a single T cell receptor beta chain sequence and its context. The data belong to a study of blood T cell repertoires in COVID-19. Study at large: Sources were T cells, B-cell-depleted T cells, or PBMCs; the material itself was cDNA or gDNA.

Germline values: CDR1 LNHDA, CDR2 SQIVND (reference sequence). CDR3 length: 13 residues. Trimming cost V 4 bases and J 14 bases, with 15 bases left between them. Data came from immunoSEQ multiplex PCR; TCRdb stores just in-frame clones and leaves some out. This repertoire shows 55,000 to 70,000 clones, around 80% found once; its top ten account for around 25%. The rearrangement joins TRBV19 to TRBJ1-6; D remains unclear. The receptor was derived from a human donor in a cohort sampled during active COVID-19. The source material was peripheral blood. The DNA of the CDR3 is TGTGCCAGTAGTACCTCCGGGTTTTCGGCCCTCCACTTT. As protein: CASSTSGFSALHF. The variable domain in full, with the rest retrieved from reference TRBV19 and TRBJ1-6, is DGGITQSPKYLFRKEGQNVTLSCEQNLNHDAMYWYRQDPGQGLRLIYYSQIVNDFQKGDIAEGYSVSREKKESFPLTVTSAQKNPTAFYLCASSTSGFSALHFGNGTRLTVT.